The 22 T cell receptor beta chains below were found in one sample sequenced in a study of cytomegalovirus exposure and HLA in healthy donors. Both 60 Vbeta primers and 13 Jbeta primers went into the PCR. This table comes from immunoSEQ multiplex PCR, and its TCRdb copy is limited to in-frame clones, with some not included. The sample has about 160,000 clones, around 76% seen once. The sequenced sample was PBMCs. Source of these receptors: a female donor in good health and CMV-seronegative.

The rearrangement links TRBV5-6 to TRBJ1-3, with D possibly being TRBD1 (5 bases). Trimming left V 4 bases short and J 8 bases short, with 13 bases between. This CDR3 comprises 13 residues. CDR1 is SGHDT and CDR2 is YYEEEE in the germline V gene. The CDR3 sequence is CASSRQGSHTIYF. The CDR3 DNA reads as TGTGCCAGCAGCAGGCAGGGTTCGCACACCATATATTTT.

This chain links TRBV5-4 with TRBJ1-4, with D unclear. The V and J ends lost 1 base and 10 bases respectively, with 17 bases between them. Germline V gene lookup returns CDR1 SGHNT and CDR2 YYREEE (reference sequence). This CDR3 contains 15 residues. CDR3 nucleotides: TGTGCCAGCAGCTTGTCCTCGGGTTTAAGTGGAAAACTGTTTTTT. Amino acids: CASSLSSGLSGKLFF.

The gene calls are TRBV9 and TRBJ1-5, with 9 bases identical to TRBD1. Germline trimming cut 3 bases from V and 5 bases from J; bases unmatched to any gene: 6. Germline values: CDR1 SGDLS, CDR2 YYNGEE. This CDR3 comprises 15 residues. CDR3 nucleotide sequence: TGTGCCAGCAGCGCAGGACAGGGGAGGGATCAGCCCCAGCATTTT. Translating it yields CASSAGQGRDQPQHF. Filled out from reference TRBV9 and TRBJ1-5, the complete variable domain reads DSGVTQTPKHLITATGQRVTLRCSPRSGDLSVYWYQQSLDQGLQFLIQYYNGEERAKGNILERFSAQQFPDLHSELNLSSLELGDSALYFCASSAGQGRDQPQHFGDGTRLSIL.

This clone came up a few times. The chain uses TRBV6-5 and TRBJ2-2; 7 bases match TRBD2. V lost 8 bases and J lost 4; bases outside the gene matches: 7. Germline V gene lookup returns CDR1 MNHEY and CDR2 SVGAGI. The length of the CDR3 is 14 residues. CDR3 residues: CASGRALGTGELFF. The CDR3 DNA is TGTGCCAGCGGGAGGGCTTTGGGCACCGGGGAGCTGTTTTTT.

This clone was detected only once. This chain connects TRBV5-1 to TRBJ1-2; TRBD1 matches at 8 bases. The germline gives CDR1 SGHRS, CDR2 YFSETQ. The CDR3 sequence is 16 residues long. Trimming at V came to 1 base and at J to 4 bases, leaving 9 bases not matched to a gene. The DNA of the CDR3 is TGCGCCAGCAGCTTGCTCCAGGGGGCATCTGGCTATGGCTACACCTTC. Translation gives CASSLLQGASGYGYTF.

This clone has only a few counts. The chain has TRBV4-1 and TRBJ2-1; 7 nucleotides line up with TRBD2. Trimming removed 0 bases from V and 2 bases from J; junction bases left unmatched: 4. This CDR3 has 16 residues. Germline V gene data show CDR1 as MGHRA and CDR2 as YSYEKL. The CDR3, as DNA: TGCGCCAGCAGCCAAGATATCCGGGGGGCCTACAATGAGCAGTTCTTC. Residues: CASSQDIRGAYNEQFF.

J is TRBJ1-1 and V is TRBV2; the D gene is possibly TRBD1 (5 bases). The CDR3 is made up of 11 amino acids. In germline, CDR1 is SNHLY, CDR2 FYNNEI. Trimming took 6 bases from V and 11 from J, leaving 13 bases between them. CDR3 DNA sequence: TGTGCCAGCAGCCAAGGGGCGGTTGCTTTCTTT. Translation: CASSQGAVAFF.

J is TRBJ2-5 and V is TRBV29-1; a possible D gene is TRBD2 (5 bases). V was shortened by 6 bases and J by 4 bases, with 15 bases between the two germline ends. The CDR3 has 13 residues. Per germline, CDR1 SQVTM and CDR2 ANQGSEA. CDR3 region: CSVSPLTRETQYF. CDR3 sequence (DNA): TGCAGCGTATCACCCCTCACTAGAGAGACCCAGTACTTC.

The CDR3 bases are TGCGCCAGCAGCCAACTCGGACAGGGGGCAACGGGCAATCAGCCCCAGCATTTT. Protein: CASSQLGQGATGNQPQHF. This chain uses TRBV4-1 with TRBJ1-5, with 11 nucleotides matching TRBD1. CDR1 and CDR2 from the germline V gene are MGHRA and YSYEKL. The CDR3 totals 18 residues. J lost 2 bases, V lost 2 bases, and 8 bases had no gene match.

The chain is built from TRBV5-1 and TRBJ2-7; 10 nucleotides match TRBD1. With V trimmed by 3 bases and J by 4 bases, 7 bases remained unmatched. The CDR3 consists of 15 residues. CDR1 is SGHRS, CDR2 YFSETQ, per germline. The CDR3 coding sequence is TGCGCCAGCAGCTCTACACCGGGACAGGGGTACGAGCAGTACTTC. This codes for CASSSTPGQGYEQYF. The full variable domain, with the rest looked up from reference TRBV5-1 and TRBJ2-7, is KAGVTQTPRYLIKTRGQQVTLSCSPISGHRSVSWYQQTPGQGLQFLFEYFSETQRNKGNFPGRFSGRQFSNSRSEMNVSTLELGDSALYLCASSSTPGQGYEQYFGPGTRLTVT.

The V call is TRBV2, the J call TRBJ1-6; D gene unclear. CDR1 and CDR2 from the germline V gene are SNHLY and FYNNEI. The CDR3 has 14 amino acids. V gave up 5 bases and J gave up 8 bases, with 13 bases separating them. Here the CDR3 DNA reads TGTGCCAGCAGTATTGTAGGGAGTGATTCACCCCTCCACTTT. Amino acid sequence: CASSIVGSDSPLHF. Together with reference TRBV2 and TRBJ1-6, the CDR3 gives the full variable domain: EPEVTQTPSHQVTQMGQEVILRCVPISNHLYFYWYRQILGQKVEFLVSFYNNEISEKSEIFDDQFSVERPDGSNFTLKIRSTKLEDSAMYFCASSIVGSDSPLHFGNGTRLTVT.

V gene TRBV18 combines with J gene TRBJ1-5; 9 bases fit TRBD1. Germline lookup yields CDR1 KGHSH and CDR2 LQKENI. The V and J ends lost 2 bases and 7 bases, in that order; junction bases with no gene match: 6. The CDR3 sequence is 15 residues long. The CDR3 DNA sequence: TGTGCCAGCTCACCAGCGGACAGGGGAGAGCAGCCCCAGCATTTT. This gives the protein CASSPADRGEQPQHF. Variable domain in full (rest from reference TRBV18 and TRBJ1-5): NAGVMQNPRHLVRRRGQEARLRCSPMKGHSHVYWYRQLPEEGLKFMVYLQKENIIDESGMPKERFSAEFPKEGPSILRIQQVVRGDSAAYFCASSPADRGEQPQHFGDGTRLSIL.

The gene calls are TRBV7-3 and TRBJ2-2; 8 positions match TRBD2. V was pared by 5 bases and J by 3 bases, with 8 bases of the junction left unmatched. CDR3 size: 16 residues. Germline V gene lookup returns CDR1 SGHTA and CDR2 FQGTGA. The DNA of the CDR3 is TGTGCCAGCAGCCGGACTAGCCCGGGGTACACCGGGGAGCTGTTTTTT. It yields the protein CASSRTSPGYTGELFF.

The chain links TRBV29-1 to TRBJ2-5; D is unresolved. This CDR3 comprises 12 residues. Germline V gene data show CDR1 as SQVTM and CDR2 as ANQGSEA. The V and J ends lost 4 bases and 1 base respectively, with 7 bases between them. This CDR3 reads CSVGRVQETQYF. The CDR3 DNA reads TGCAGCGTTGGACGGGTCCAAGAGACCCAGTACTTC.

The chain links TRBV6-1 to TRBJ2-3; 7 bases map to TRBD1. In germline, CDR1 is MNHNS, CDR2 SASEGT. The J segment lost 3 bases and the V segment lost 4 bases, leaving 7 bases of the junction unmatched. The CDR3 runs 15 residues. CDR3 in DNA: TGTGCCAGCAGTGGACAGGGATTGGGGACAGATACGCAGTATTTT. It translates to CASSGQGLGTDTQYF.

The chain joins TRBV7-6 to TRBJ2-2; 11 nucleotides align to TRBD1. This CDR3 comprises 17 residues. Germline V gives CDR1 SGHVS, CDR2 FNYEAQ. V lost 3 bases, J lost 0 bases, and 3 bases stayed unmatched. CDR3 in DNA: TGTGCCAGCAGCTTGGGGGGACAGGGGGCGAACACCGGGGAGCTGTTTTTT. It codes for CASSLGGQGANTGELFF.

This clone was detected a few times. The rearrangement joins TRBV27 to TRBJ1-1; D not certain. The V end was cut by 6 bases, the J end by 0 bases, with 14 bases between. Germline assignment: CDR1 MNHEY and CDR2 SMNVEV (reference sequence). This CDR3 has 15 residues. CDR3 nucleotide sequence: TGTGCCAGCAGCCCATTGTCACCGGTGAACACTGAAGCTTTCTTT. Translation gives CASSPLSPVNTEAFF.

CDR3: CASSLPGSNQPQHF. CDR3 bases: TGTGCCAGCAGCTTACCAGGGAGCAATCAGCCCCAGCATTTT. The rearrangement joins TRBV5-5 to TRBJ1-5; TRBD1 might be the D (5 bases). V was clipped by 2 bases and J by 1 base, with 7 bases between them. The CDR3 length is 14 residues. Per the germline V gene, CDR1 is SGHKS and CDR2 is YYEKEE (reference sequence).

The chain recombines TRBV6-6 with TRBJ2-7; tentative D call: TRBD1 (5 bases). The CDR3 is 13 amino acids. Trimming shortened V by 5 bases and J by 2 bases, and 10 bases separated the two germline ends. Germline CDR1 is MNHNY and CDR2 is SVGAGI (reference sequence). The CDR3 sequence is CASSDSSPYEQYF. CDR3 nucleotides: TGTGCCAGCAGTGACAGTTCTCCCTACGAGCAGTACTTC.

The chain uses TRBV5-1 and TRBJ1-4; 7 nucleotides agree with TRBD1. Looked up from germline, CDR1 is SGHRS and CDR2 is YFSETQ. The CDR3 contains 14 residues. The junction had 2 bases not matched to a gene; V was cut back by 0 bases and J by 6 bases. The CDR3: CASSLGGGDEKLFF. The CDR3 nucleotides are TGCGCCAGCAGCTTGGGAGGGGGCGATGAAAAACTGTTTTTT.

The count of this clone is one. The V call is TRBV4-1, the J call TRBJ2-1, with D maybe TRBD2 (6 bases). With 1 base removed from V and 0 bases from J, the gap between germline ends came to 13 bases. The CDR3 consists of 17 residues. The germline V gene has CDR1 MGHRA and CDR2 YSYEKL. The CDR3 loop is CASSQAPAGSSYNEQFF. CDR3 in DNA: TGCGCCAGCAGCCAAGCCCCGGCGGGGAGCTCCTACAATGAGCAGTTCTTC.

The chain is built from TRBV7-3 and TRBJ1-1; maybe TRBD1 (6 bases). Germline CDR1 is SGHTA and CDR2 is FQGTGA. The CDR3 is made up of 14 amino acids. Trimming stripped 2 bases from V and 4 bases from J, with 11 bases between. CDR3 bases: TGTGCCAGCAGCTTACTCACAGGGCCCACTGAAGCTTTCTTT. Residues: CASSLLTGPTEAFF.